Listed here is a single T cell receptor beta chain. Other DNA sequences within the sample encode an identical CDR3. Positively selected for CCR7, the CD45RO-negative cells used as naive CD8 cells excluded terminally differentiated effector memory CD45RA+ cells. These data originate in a study of shared clonotypes between healthy human individuals. Germline V gene sequence: CDR1 SGHDT, CDR2 YYEEEE. With 0 bases removed from V and 5 bases from J, the gap between germline ends came to 3 bases. The CDR3 totals 11 residues. Measured with immunoSEQ multiplex PCR; TCRdb has only the in-frame clones, and not every one. The profile covers over 2,000,000 clones, with 80% to 95% appearing a single time and more than 1.5% taken by the ten largest.

This TCR was recovered from a man aged 18 to 29 in good health. Some clones in this sample may be carry-over from other donors' samples. The sequencing sample was made of naive CD8+ T cells from PBMCs. The chain combines TRBV5-6 with TRBJ2-7; D gene unclear. Here the CDR3 DNA reads TGTGCCAGCAGCTTGGTCGACGAGCAGTACTTC. This translates into CASSLVDEQYF. Together with reference TRBV5-6 and TRBJ2-7, the CDR3 gives the full variable domain: DAGVTQSPTHLIKTRGQQVTLRCSPKSGHDTVSWYQQALGQGPQFIFQYYEEEERQRGNFPDRFSGHQFPNYSSELNVNALLLGDSALYLCASSLVDEQYFGPGTRLTVT.